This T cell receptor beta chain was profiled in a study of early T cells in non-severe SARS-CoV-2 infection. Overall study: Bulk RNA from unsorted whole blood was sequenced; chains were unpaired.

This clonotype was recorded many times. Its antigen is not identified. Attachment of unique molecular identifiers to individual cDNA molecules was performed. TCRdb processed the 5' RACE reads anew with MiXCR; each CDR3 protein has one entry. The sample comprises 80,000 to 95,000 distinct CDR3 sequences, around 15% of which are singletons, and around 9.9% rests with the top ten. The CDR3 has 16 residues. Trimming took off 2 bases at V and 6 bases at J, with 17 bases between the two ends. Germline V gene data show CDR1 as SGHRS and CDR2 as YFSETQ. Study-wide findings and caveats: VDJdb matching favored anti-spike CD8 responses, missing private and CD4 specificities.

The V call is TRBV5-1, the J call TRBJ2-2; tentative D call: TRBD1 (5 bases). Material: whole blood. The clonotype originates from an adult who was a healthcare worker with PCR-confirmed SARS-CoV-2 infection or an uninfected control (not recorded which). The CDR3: CASSLLPQGGPGELFF. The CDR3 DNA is TGCGCCAGCAGCTTACTCCCCCAGGGTGGACCCGGGGAGCTGTTTTTT.